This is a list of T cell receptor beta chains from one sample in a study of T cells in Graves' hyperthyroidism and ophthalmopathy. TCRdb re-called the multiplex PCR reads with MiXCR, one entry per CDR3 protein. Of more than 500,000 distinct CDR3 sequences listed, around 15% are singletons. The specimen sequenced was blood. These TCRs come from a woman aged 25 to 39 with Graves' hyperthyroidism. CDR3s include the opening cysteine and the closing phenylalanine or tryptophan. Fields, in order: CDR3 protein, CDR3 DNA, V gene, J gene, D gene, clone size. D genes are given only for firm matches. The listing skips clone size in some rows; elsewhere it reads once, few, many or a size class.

CDR3: CATRIDDRTDTQYF; DNA: TGTGCCACCCGCATCGACGACAGGACAGATACGCAGTATTTT; V: TRBV10-3; J: TRBJ2-3; D: .; size: .
CDR3: CSAPSGYEQYF; DNA: TGCAGTGCACCTAGCGGCTACGAGCAGTACTTC; V: TRBV20-1; J: TRBJ2-7; D: TRBD2; size: .
CDR3: CASSAGTSGSLFGETQYF; DNA: TGTGCCAGCAGTGCCGGGACTAGCGGGAGTTTGTTTGGAGAGACCCAGTACTTC; V: TRBV12-3/TRBV12-4; J: TRBJ2-5; D: TRBD2; size: few
CDR3: CASSSRLDGYEQYF; DNA: TGTGCCAGCAGTTCCCGTTTGGACGGCTACGAGCAGTACTTC; V: TRBV27; J: TRBJ2-7; D: .; size: many
CDR3: CASSPVAGAEGEAFF; DNA: TGTGCCAGCTCACCAGTAGCCGGGGCAGAAGGAGAAGCTTTCTTT; V: TRBV18; J: TRBJ1-1; D: .; size: .
CDR3: CASKSRTNQPQHF; DNA: TGTGCCAGCAAATCGAGGACCAATCAGCCCCAGCATTTT; V: TRBV2; J: TRBJ1-5; D: .; size: many
CDR3: CASTARGYEQYF; DNA: TGTGCCAGCACCGCGCGGGGCTACGAGCAGTACTTC; V: TRBV28; J: TRBJ2-7; D: .; size: many
CDR3: CSAREWAKEQFF; DNA: TGCAGTGCTAGAGAATGGGCGAAAGAGCAGTTCTTC; V: TRBV20-1; J: TRBJ2-1; D: .; size: .
CDR3: CASSQSGTGYNEQFF; DNA: TGTGCCAGCAGCCAATCCGGGACAGGGTACAATGAGCAGTTCTTC; V: TRBV3-1; J: TRBJ2-1; D: TRBD1; size: many
CDR3: CASSLVPHGHYEQYF; DNA: TGTGCCAGCAGTTTAGTCCCACACGGGCACTACGAGCAGTACTTC; V: TRBV28; J: TRBJ2-7; D: .; size: many
CDR3: CASSRGTGAGELNEQFF; DNA: TGCGCCAGCAGCCGAGGGACAGGGGCCGGAGAACTTAATGAGCAGTTCTTC; V: TRBV4-3; J: TRBJ2-1; D: TRBD1; size: .
CDR3: CASGRERVATNEKLFF; DNA: TGTGCCAGCGGCAGAGAGAGGGTAGCAACTAATGAAAAACTGTTTTTT; V: TRBV6-4; J: TRBJ1-4; D: .; size: many
CDR3: CAARDRVLYSGNQPQHF; DNA: TGTGCCGCCAGGGACAGGGTATTGTATAGTGGCAATCAGCCCCAGCATTTT; V: TRBV6-1; J: TRBJ1-5; D: TRBD1; size: .
CDR3: CASSQDLAGYYEQYF; DNA: TGTGCCAGCAGCCAAGACTTAGCGGGGTACTACGAGCAGTACTTC; V: TRBV3-1; J: TRBJ2-7; D: TRBD2; size: many
CDR3: CASSVQGKETQYF; DNA: TGTGCCAGCAGCGTACAGGGTAAAGAGACCCAGTACTTC; V: TRBV9; J: TRBJ2-5; D: .; size: .
CDR3: CASSPRAGDNYGYTF; DNA: TGTGCCAGCAGCCCCCGGGCAGGGGACAACTATGGCTACACCTTC; V: TRBV4-2; J: TRBJ1-2; D: .; size: few